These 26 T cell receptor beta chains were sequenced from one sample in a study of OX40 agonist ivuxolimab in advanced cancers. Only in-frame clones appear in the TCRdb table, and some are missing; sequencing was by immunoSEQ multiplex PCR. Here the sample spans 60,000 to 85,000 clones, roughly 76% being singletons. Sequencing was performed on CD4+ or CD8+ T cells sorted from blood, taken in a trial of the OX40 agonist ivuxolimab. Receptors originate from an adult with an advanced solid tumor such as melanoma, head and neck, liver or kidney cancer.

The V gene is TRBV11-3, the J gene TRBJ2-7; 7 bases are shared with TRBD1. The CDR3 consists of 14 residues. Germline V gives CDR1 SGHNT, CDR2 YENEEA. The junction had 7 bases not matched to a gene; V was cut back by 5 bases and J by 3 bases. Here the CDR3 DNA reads TGTGCCAGCAGCAATTACGACAGGGTCTACGAGCAGTACTTC. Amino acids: CASSNYDRVYEQYF.

CDR3 DNA sequence: TGTGCCAGCAGCAAAGCCACGGGGACACAAAAGCTCTATGGCTACACCTTC. Translated, it gives CASSKATGTQKLYGYTF. The chain has TRBV5-4 and TRBJ1-2, with D maybe TRBD1 (6 bases). The CDR3 length is 17 residues. V was pared by 4 bases and J by 4 bases, with 23 bases between. CDR1 and CDR2 (germline): SGHNT, YYREEE (reference sequence).

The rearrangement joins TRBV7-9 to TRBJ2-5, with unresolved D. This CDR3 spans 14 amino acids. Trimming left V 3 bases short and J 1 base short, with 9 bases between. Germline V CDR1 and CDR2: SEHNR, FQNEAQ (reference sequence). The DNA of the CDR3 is TGTGCCAGCAGCTTTTATGACACCCAAGAGACCCAGTACTTC. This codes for CASSFYDTQETQYF. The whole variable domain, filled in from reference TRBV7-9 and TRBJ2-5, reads DTGVSQNPRHKITKRGQNVTFRCDPISEHNRLYWYRQTLGQGPEFLTYFQNEAQLEKSRLLSDRFSAERPKGSFSTLEIQRTEQGDSAMYLCASSFYDTQETQYFGPGTRLLVL.

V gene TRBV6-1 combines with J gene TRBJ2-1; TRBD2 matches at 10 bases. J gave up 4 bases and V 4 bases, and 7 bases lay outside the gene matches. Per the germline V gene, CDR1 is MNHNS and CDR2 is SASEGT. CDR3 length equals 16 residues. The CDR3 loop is CASSVGSGRWYNEQFF. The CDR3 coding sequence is TGTGCCAGCAGTGTGGGTAGCGGGAGGTGGTACAATGAGCAGTTCTTC.

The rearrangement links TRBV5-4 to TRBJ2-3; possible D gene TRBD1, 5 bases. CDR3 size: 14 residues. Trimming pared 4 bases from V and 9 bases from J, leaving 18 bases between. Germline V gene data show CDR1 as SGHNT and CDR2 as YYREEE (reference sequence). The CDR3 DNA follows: TGTGCCAGCAGCACGTCGCCTGGGGCAAGAACGCAGTATTTT. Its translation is CASSTSPGARTQYF. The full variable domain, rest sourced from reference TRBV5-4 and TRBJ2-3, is ETGVTQSPTHLIKTRGQQVTLRCSSQSGHNTVSWYQQALGQGPQFIFQYYREEENGRGNFPPRFSGLQFPNYSSELNVNALELDDSALYLCASSTSPGARTQYFGPGTRLTVL.

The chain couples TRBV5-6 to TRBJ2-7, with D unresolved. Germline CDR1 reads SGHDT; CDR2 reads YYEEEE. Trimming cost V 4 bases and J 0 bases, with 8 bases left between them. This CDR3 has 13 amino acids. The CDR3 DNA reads TGTGCCAGCAGCCCGGATAGCTCCTACGAGCAGTACTTC. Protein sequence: CASSPDSSYEQYF.

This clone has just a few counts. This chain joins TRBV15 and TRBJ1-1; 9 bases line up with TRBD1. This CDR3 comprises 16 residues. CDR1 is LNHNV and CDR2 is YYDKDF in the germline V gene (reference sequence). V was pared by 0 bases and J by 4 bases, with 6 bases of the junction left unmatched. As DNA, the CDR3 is TGTGCCACCAGCAGAGAACAGGGGGCTGGGGGCACTGAAGCTTTCTTT. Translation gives CATSREQGAGGTEAFF.

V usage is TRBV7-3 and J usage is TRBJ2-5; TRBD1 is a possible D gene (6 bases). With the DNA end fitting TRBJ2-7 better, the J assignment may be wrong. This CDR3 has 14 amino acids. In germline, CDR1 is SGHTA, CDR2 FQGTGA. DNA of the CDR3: TGTGCCAGCAGCCCTCGACAGGACTCCTACGAGCAGTACTTC. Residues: CASSPRQDSYEQYF.

CDR3 nucleotides: TGTGCCAGCAGCGTAGGGACTCCGTCCGCATTAGCAGATACGCAGTATTTT. Translating it yields CASSVGTPSALADTQYF. The rearrangement uses TRBV9 and TRBJ2-3; D perhaps matches TRBD2 (5 bases). V gave up 0 bases and J gave up 4 bases, with 18 bases separating them. The CDR3 sequence is 17 residues long. Germline V lookup: CDR1 SGDLS, CDR2 YYNGEE.

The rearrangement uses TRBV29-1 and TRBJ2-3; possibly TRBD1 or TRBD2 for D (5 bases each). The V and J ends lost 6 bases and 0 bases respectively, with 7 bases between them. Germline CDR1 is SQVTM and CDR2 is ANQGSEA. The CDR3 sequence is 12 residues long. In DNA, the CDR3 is TGCAGCGTAAGGGACAGCACAGATACGCAGTATTTT. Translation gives CSVRDSTDTQYF.

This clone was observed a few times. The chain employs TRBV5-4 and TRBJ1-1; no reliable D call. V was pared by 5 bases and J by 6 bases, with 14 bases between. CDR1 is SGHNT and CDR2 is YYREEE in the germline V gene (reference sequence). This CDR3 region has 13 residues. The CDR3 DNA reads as TGTGCCAGCAGGCAATCGGTGATAGCTGAAGCTTTCTTT. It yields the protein CASRQSVIAEAFF.

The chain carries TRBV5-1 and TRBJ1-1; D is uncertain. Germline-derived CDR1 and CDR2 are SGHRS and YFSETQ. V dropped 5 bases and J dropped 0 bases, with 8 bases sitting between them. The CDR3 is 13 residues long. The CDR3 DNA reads TGCGCCAGCAGGCGAACCATGAACACTGAAGCTTTCTTT. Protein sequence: CASRRTMNTEAFF. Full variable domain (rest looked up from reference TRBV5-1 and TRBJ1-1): KAGVTQTPRYLIKTRGQQVTLSCSPISGHRSVSWYQQTPGQGLQFLFEYFSETQRNKGNFPGRFSGRQFSNSRSEMNVSTLELGDSALYLCASRRTMNTEAFFGQGTRLTVV.

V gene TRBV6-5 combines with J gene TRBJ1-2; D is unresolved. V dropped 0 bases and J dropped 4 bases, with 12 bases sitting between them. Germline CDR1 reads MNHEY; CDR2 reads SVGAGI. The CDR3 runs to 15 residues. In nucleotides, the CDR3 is TGTGCCAGCAGTTACTCAGAGCAGGAGACCTATGGCTACACCTTC. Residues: CASSYSEQETYGYTF.

CDR3 residues: CASSPSALETGELFF. The CDR3 DNA sequence: TGCGCCAGCAGCCCTTCAGCCCTAGAAACCGGGGAGCTGTTTTTT. This chain connects TRBV5-1 to TRBJ2-2; D is ambiguous. The length of the CDR3 is 15 residues. Germline CDR1 reads SGHRS; CDR2 reads YFSETQ. V was shortened by 4 bases and J by 5 bases, with 15 bases between the two germline ends.

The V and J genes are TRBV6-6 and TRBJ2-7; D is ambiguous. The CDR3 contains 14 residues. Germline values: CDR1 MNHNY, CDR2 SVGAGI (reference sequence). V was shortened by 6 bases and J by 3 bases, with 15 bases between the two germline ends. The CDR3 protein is CASSRTWLSYEQYF. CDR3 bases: TGTGCCAGCAGCAGGACGTGGTTGAGCTACGAGCAGTACTTC.

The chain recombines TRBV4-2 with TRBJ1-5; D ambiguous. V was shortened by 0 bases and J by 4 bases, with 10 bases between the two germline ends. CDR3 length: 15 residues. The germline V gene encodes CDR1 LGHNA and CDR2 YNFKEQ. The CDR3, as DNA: TGTGCCAGCAGCCAAGAGGGGTATCCTAATCAGCCCCAGCATTTT. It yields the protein CASSQEGYPNQPQHF.

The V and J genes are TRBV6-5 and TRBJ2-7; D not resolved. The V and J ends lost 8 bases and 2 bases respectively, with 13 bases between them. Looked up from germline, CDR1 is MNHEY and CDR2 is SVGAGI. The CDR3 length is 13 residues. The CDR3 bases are TGTGCCAGCTCTTATCGCGCGGCCTACGAGCAGTACTTC. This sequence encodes CASSYRAAYEQYF.

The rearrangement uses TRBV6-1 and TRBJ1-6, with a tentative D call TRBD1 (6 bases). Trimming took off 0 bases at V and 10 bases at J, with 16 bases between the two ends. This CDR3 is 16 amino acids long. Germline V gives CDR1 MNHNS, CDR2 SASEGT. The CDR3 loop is CASSEAGGLAYSPLHF. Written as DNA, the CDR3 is TGTGCCAGCAGTGAAGCGGGGGGCCTCGCTTACTCACCCCTCCACTTT.

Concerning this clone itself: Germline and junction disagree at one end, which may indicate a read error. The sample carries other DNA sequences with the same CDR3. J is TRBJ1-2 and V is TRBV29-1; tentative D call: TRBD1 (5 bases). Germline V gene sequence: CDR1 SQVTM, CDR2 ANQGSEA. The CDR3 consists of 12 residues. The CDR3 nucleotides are TGCAGCGTGAAAGAGGGGAACTATGGCTACACCTTT. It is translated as CSVKEGNYGYTF.

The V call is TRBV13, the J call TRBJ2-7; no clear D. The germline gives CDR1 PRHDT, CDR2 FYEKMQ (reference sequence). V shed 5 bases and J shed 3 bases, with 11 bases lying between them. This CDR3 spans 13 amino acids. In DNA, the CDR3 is TGTGCCAGCAGCCGCGGAAGAATCTACGAGCAGTACTTC. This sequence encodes CASSRGRIYEQYF. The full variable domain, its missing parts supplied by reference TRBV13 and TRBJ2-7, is AAGVIQSPRHLIKEKRETATLKCYPIPRHDTVYWYQQGPGQDPQFLISFYEKMQSDKGSIPDRFSAQQFSDYHSELNMSSLELGDSALYFCASSRGRIYEQYFGPGTRLTVT.

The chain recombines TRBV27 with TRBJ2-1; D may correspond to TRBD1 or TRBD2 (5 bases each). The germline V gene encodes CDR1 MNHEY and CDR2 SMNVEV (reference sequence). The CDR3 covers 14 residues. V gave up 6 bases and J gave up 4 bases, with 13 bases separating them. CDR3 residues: CASRDTGRYNEQFF. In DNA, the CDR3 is TGTGCCAGCAGGGACACGGGGCGGTACAATGAGCAGTTCTTC.

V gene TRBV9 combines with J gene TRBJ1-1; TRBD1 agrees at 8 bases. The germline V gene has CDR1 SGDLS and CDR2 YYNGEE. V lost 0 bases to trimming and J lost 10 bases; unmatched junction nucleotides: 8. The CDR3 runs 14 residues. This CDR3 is CASSVEPTGVGAFF. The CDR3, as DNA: TGTGCCAGCAGCGTAGAACCGACAGGGGTGGGAGCTTTCTTT.

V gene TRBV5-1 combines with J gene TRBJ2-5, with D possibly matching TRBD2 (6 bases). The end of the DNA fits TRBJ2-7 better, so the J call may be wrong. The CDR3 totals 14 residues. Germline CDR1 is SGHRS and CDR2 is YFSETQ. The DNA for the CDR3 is TGCGCCAGCAGCAGGACTACGAACCTCTACGAGCAGTACTTC. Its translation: CASSRTTNLYEQYF.

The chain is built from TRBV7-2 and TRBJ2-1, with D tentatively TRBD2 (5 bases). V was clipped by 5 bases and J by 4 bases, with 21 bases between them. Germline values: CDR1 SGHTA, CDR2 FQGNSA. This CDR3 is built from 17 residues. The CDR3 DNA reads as TGTGCCAGCAGCCCTAGGGCACTGGCAGGAGGATACAATGAGCAGTTCTTC. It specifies CASSPRALAGGYNEQFF.

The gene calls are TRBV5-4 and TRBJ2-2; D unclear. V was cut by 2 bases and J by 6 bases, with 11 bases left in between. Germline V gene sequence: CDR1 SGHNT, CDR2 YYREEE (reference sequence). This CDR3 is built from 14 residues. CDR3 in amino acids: CASSFWVKPGELFF. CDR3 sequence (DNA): TGTGCCAGCAGCTTCTGGGTTAAGCCCGGGGAGCTGTTTTTT.

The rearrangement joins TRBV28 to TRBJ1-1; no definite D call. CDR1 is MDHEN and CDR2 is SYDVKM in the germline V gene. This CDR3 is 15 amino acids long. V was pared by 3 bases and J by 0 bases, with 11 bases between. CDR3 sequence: CASSLVSPLNTEAFF. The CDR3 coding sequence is TGTGCCAGCAGTTTGGTCAGTCCCTTGAACACTGAAGCTTTCTTT. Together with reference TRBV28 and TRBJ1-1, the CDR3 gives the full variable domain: DVKVTQSSRYLVKRTGEKVFLECVQDMDHENMFWYRQDPGLGLRLIYFSYDVKMKEKGDIPEGYSVSREKKERFSLILESASTNQTSMYLCASSLVSPLNTEAFFGQGTRLTVV.